The T cell receptor beta chain under discussion was sequenced for a study of breast tumors, draining lymph nodes, adjacent tissues. Study results and limitations: Tumor and nontumor repertoires were significantly more similar in luminal-like than in basal-like breast cancer. Tumors had less TCR diversity than lymph nodes, more than nontumor tissue. Data fit most tumor T cells coming from lymph node, expanding in tumor. That most tumor T cells come from lymph nodes remained unproven.

The V segment lost 6 bases and the J segment 5 bases; nucleotides outside the gene matches: 10. The CDR3 sequence is 16 residues long. Breast cancer patients provided tissue from their axillary draining lymph nodes. TCRdb re-analysed the multiplex PCR reads in MiXCR, keeping a single row per CDR3 protein. The sample contains 200,000 or so distinct CDR3 sequences, around 33% of which appear only once. In its sample, this clonotype was seen once. The antigen remains undetermined. The sample comprised axillary lymph node tissue. This sequence was found in a female donor with breast cancer. Some clones in this sample may be carry-over from other donors' samples. The rearrangement links TRBV12-3 or TRBV12-4 to TRBJ2-7, with 13 bases matching TRBD2. CDR3 bases: TGTGCCAGCAGCCCCCCCGGGACTAGCGGGACCCACGAGCAGTACTTC. It specifies CASSPPGTSGTHEQYF.